The following is a T cell receptor beta chain sequence with its context. This clone was detected only once. No cognate antigen has been identified for it. Within one base of it there is no much larger clone, and no base qualities were kept. V has 2 bases trimmed and J has 8 bases trimmed; junction bases matching no gene number 5. Measured from the cysteine to the phenylalanine, the CDR3 is 13 residues long. The DNA shown is the 39-base CDR3, in frame from base 1. The germline V gene yields SGHRS for CDR1 and YFSETQ for CDR2. This sample is part of a study of cytomegalovirus exposure and HLA in healthy donors (dated by TCRdb to the late 2010s). In terms of the full investigation: According to an earlier analysis of around 600 of the donors, some 180 million T cells yielded approximately 120 million unique TCR beta sequences and approximately 300 Gb of sequence data. In a later genetic analysis, genome-wide SNP genotypes for about three fifths of the roughly 670 donors were used, and that subset was treated as a discovery cohort. Across around 400 genotyped donors of the cohort, an average of about 240,000 unique TCR beta nucleotide sequences per donor were sequenced, and around 19% of those sequences were non-productive. In the later analysis, no new phenotypic data were used to find candidate immune exposures; instead, reliance was placed on TCR beta sequences and their occurrence across donors. A later analysis re-examined previously published TCR beta repertoires from roughly 720 donors and added high-resolution HLA genotyping to investigate patterns of TCR occurrence. Every repertoire in the discovery cohort had been generated on one and the same sequencing platform. Donor age, sex, ethnicity and CMV serostatus were compiled together with the repertoire data. Among the roughly 390 genotyped donors, 75% to 90% belonged to the genetic ancestry cluster associated with self-reported Caucasian donors. In an earlier analysis of a few hundred of the donors, high-throughput TCR beta sequencing was used to judge whether each TCR beta V gene segment behaved as functional or pseudogenic. Roughly 300 gigabases of sequencing data and around 88 million unique TCR sequences made up an early release that covered nearly 650 HLA-typed donors. A separate validation cohort of 100 to 150 different subjects was used in addition to the approximately 700-subject first cohort. HLA typing included class I and class II loci at four-digit resolution. The study aimed to test whether signatures of past pathogen exposure could be identified by cataloging public T cell receptors. Because of strong linkage in the cohort, roughly five DR-DQ haplotypes were treated as single units for association and clustering. Typing coverage differed by locus: A, B, C, DRB1 and DQB1 were typed in about 629-640 donors, DQA1 in roughly 510, DPA1 in around 600, and DPB1 in just under 490. The study profiled the T cell repertoires of 666 subjects by immunosequencing and related them to cytomegalovirus serostatus. To predict cytomegalovirus infection status, the study brought together high-throughput TCR immunosequencing, statistical association of individual TCRs with disease status, and machine learning. The study at large found these results: The 87-base-pair reads could not distinguish some IMGT-functional V segments, including TRBV6-2 and TRBV6-3, so those segments were excluded. Most CMV-associated TCR beta chains appeared to be HLA-restricted in a later analysis, and the HLA associations seemed to be driven largely by CMV exposure. A further reported finding was that TCR beta sequences accurately predicted the HLA-A and HLA-B alleles for most subjects in the first cohort. Broadly in line with IMGT annotations, most TCR beta V segments showed up in productive rearrangements about 90% or about 30% of the time in an earlier analysis of about 500 of the donors. A total of 150 or so TCR beta chains were listed by the study as associated with cytomegalovirus. When HLA alleles, especially DR and DQ, strongly co-occurred, attributing TCR associations to individual alleles was difficult. According to the authors, the approach could potentially be generalized to other disease states and immunological phenotypes. A later analysis found that HLA-associated TCR beta chains were more clonally expanded and had lower generation probabilities than equally common non-associated chains. Sequencing depth was assumed to be roughly uniform across donors in the presence/absence analyses, though that assumption may not hold. Most TCR sequences were observed very rarely across donors, whereas some public TCRs were present in many individuals. An association between a missense DCLRE1C variant and V-gene and J-gene trimming of TCR beta chains was found in a later genetic analysis and replicated in an independent cohort. Cytomegalovirus status was reported to be diagnosed by the classifier with high specificity and sensitivity in both the original and validation cohorts. Because counts were too low, seventeen rarely observed V segments, including chromosome 9 orphons, were excluded from the earlier analysis of 587 of the donors. Only TCR beta chains were sequenced in this cohort, and the absence of alpha or paired-chain data limited detectable features. Linkage disequilibrium might explain the correlated functional status among segregating V segments, but an unknown experimental factor could not be ruled out. In a later analysis, the rate of TCR association differed among HLA loci, with DRB1 alleles having the most associated TCRs and HLA-C alleles having the fewest. In a later analysis, around 15,000 TCR beta sequences were associated with specific HLA alleles at a false discovery rate of 0.05. Because HLA typing was missing for some donors at each locus, association tests included only the typed subset. The only immune exposure information available for the cohort was CMV serostatus. Three of the identified cytomegalovirus-associated TCR beta chains were confirmed in vitro to be specific for cytomegalovirus antigens. A later genetic analysis reported fewer N-insertions in productive TCRs among donors in an Asian-associated ancestry cluster than the roughly 650-donor mean. The sequencing pipeline was judged likely to have produced a cluster of highly shared sequence variants as a technical artifact. A later analysis reported that several top co-occurrence clusters appeared linked to parvovirus B19, influenza, CMV and Epstein-Barr virus.

In total, 630 or so healthy bone marrow donors made up the cohort. Cohort members were all nominally healthy when sampled, although unrecorded immune exposures were likely present. The donor was CMV seropositive and belonged to the group of a few hundred seropositive cohort members. Every donor gave a peripheral blood sample, and the peripheral blood mononuclear cells from that sample were used for TCR beta sequencing. Genomic DNA was extracted from the blood cell samples with the Qiagen DNeasy Blood Extraction Kit. Library preparation was by the immunoSEQ multiplex PCR assay. The multiplex PCR relied on a mix of 60 forward primers for TCR Vbeta segments and 13 reverse primers for TCR Jbeta segments. The CDR3 region of rearranged TCR beta genes was amplified from genomic DNA with a multiplex PCR assay. The amplified TCR beta libraries were sequenced on the Illumina HiSeq System as 87-base-pair reads. In the authors' own workflow: Across the roughly 600 repertoires, a later analysis counted tens of millions of unique TCR beta chains, 9.5 million to 13 million of which were shared by at least two donors. A nearest-neighbor algorithm error-corrected the raw reads and collapsed the reads into unique sequences, merging closely related sequences to remove PCR and sequencing errors. V, D and J gene segments were assigned by aligning CDR3 sequences to IMGT reference sequences. For a sequence to be retained, at least a six-nucleotide match to both a V gene segment and a J gene segment was required. Rearrangements were classified as productive when the CDR3 lacked stop codons and remained in frame with V and J, and all other rearrangements were classified as non-productive. CDR3 was defined according to IMGT convention as the region running from the second conserved V-encoded cysteine to the conserved J-encoded phenylalanine. Sequences without an unambiguous match to a single V gene segment were excluded from the earlier analysis of approximately 600 of the donors. An earlier analysis of under 750 of the donors called V segments functional above 56.7% productive rearrangements and segregating when the between-donor standard deviation exceeded 5%. A statistical classification framework was developed to diagnose cytomegalovirus status using the catalog of TCR beta chain sequences. V and J gene assignment, in a later analysis, came from comparing TCR nucleotide sequences with IMGT/GENE-DB human TR gene sequences. In a later analysis, CDR3 sequences and most-parsimonious VDJ recombination scenarios were assigned using the TCRdist pipeline. In a later analysis, each TCR beta chain was defined by its CDR3 amino acid sequence together with its V-gene family, and reads without a unique V-gene family were excluded. As a way to deal with suspected cross-contamination and a sequencing artifact, a later analysis dropped 500 to 700 nucleotide sequences that were highly shared and had low generation probability. In a later analysis, a clonal expansion index was calculated for each public chain from normalized within-repertoire ranks of inferred template counts. A later analysis computed generation probabilities with a VDJ recombination model fitted to out-of-frame rearrangements, and checked the results against IGoR. Hypergeometric tests were used in a later analysis to score TCR-TCR, TCR-HLA and TCR-CMV co-occurrence, with a repertoire-size bias correction applied to the TCR pairs. A later analysis estimated false discovery rates by permuting HLA or CMV assignments 20 times. A later analysis grouped co-occurring TCRs with DBSCAN, adding TCRdist sequence similarity when clustering within HLA-allele-positive subsets. For co-occurrence clustering, repertoires with fewer than 30,000 or more than 120,000 public chains were excluded, along with a handful of repertoires with anomalous nucleotide sharing. TCRdb mirrors the immuneACCESS table, restricted to in-frame sequences. Some clones are absent from its copies; in checked studies, under half trace to an unresolved V gene, and the reason for the others is unknown. Clone size and V and J calls were adopted from that table, with D and trimming inferred from the DNA. Across this sample there are over 90,000 clones, with roughly three quarters seen only once. Roughly 4% of the sample lies in the top ten.

The chain is made from TRBV5-1 and TRBJ1-2, and 8 junction bases match TRBD1. The receptor comes from a middle-aged man in good health and CMV-seropositive. The sequencing input was PBMCs. The CDR3: CASSLGQGGGYTF. The nucleotide sequence reads as follows: TGCGCCAGCAGCTTAGGACAGGGCGGCGGCTACACCTTC. The full variable domain, completed from the reference TRBV5-1 and TRBJ1-2 proteins outside the CDR3, reads KAGVTQTPRYLIKTRGQQVTLSCSPISGHRSVSWYQQTPGQGLQFLFEYFSETQRNKGNFPGRFSGRQFSNSRSEMNVSTLELGDSALYLCASSLGQGGGYTFGSGTRLTVV.